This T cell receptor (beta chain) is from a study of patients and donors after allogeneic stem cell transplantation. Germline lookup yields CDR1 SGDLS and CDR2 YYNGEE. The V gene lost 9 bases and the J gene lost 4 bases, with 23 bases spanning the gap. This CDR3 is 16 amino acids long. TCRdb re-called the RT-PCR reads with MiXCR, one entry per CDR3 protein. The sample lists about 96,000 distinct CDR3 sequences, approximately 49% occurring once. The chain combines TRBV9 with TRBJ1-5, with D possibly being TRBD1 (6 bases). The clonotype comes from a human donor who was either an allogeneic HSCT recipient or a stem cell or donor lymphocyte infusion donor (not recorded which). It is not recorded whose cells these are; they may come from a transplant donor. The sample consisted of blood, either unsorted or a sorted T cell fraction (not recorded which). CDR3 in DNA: TGTGCCAAACGGGTCTTCCCGGGGGCTAGGAATCAGCCCCAGCATTTT. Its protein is CAKRVFPGARNQPQHF. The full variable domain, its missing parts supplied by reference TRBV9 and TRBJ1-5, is DSGVTQTPKHLITATGQRVTLRCSPRSGDLSVYWYQQSLDQGLQFLIQYYNGEERAKGNILERFSAQQFPDLHSELNLSSLELGDSALYFCAKRVFPGARNQPQHFGDGTRLSIL.